A single sample gave rise to the 13 T cell receptor beta chains below, sequenced in a study of blood T cells in healthy people across ages. The authors ran a second PCR of roughly 6 to 12 cycles using a sample-barcoded 5' primer and a J-beta primer mix. From the 5' RACE reads, TCRdb called clonotypes with MiXCR, one entry per CDR3 protein. The sample has about 780,000 distinct CDR3 sequences, roughly 25% seen once. This sample also belongs to another study, concerning T cells of mothers and their children.

Specimen: blood. All receptors come from a boy younger than 18 in good health.

Notes on this clonotype: A read error may produce the germline difference seen at one junction end. The V call is TRBV12-3 or TRBV12-4, the J call TRBJ1-4; D gene uncertain. The CDR3 spans 15 residues. Here the CDR3 reads CASSPRGGPKEKLFF. DNA of the CDR3: TGTGCCAGCAGTCCGCGGGGAGGGCCTAAAGAAAAACTGTTTTTT.

This clonotype has just a few counts. J is TRBJ2-2 and V is TRBV7-2; D gene ambiguous. The germline CDR1 and CDR2 sequences are SGHTA and FQGNSA. Trimming took 7 bases from V and 3 from J, leaving 9 bases between them. The CDR3 contains 13 residues. This CDR3 is CASIKRYTGELFF. CDR3 nucleotide sequence: TGTGCCAGCATCAAGAGGTACACCGGGGAGCTGTTTTTT. The full variable domain, rest sourced from reference TRBV7-2 and TRBJ2-2, is GAGVSQSPSNKVTEKGKDVELRCDPISGHTALYWYRQSLGQGLEFLIYFQGNSAPDKSGLPSDRFSAERTGGSVSTLTIQRTQQEDSAVYLCASIKRYTGELFFGEGSRLTVL.

This chain uses TRBV4-1 with TRBJ2-7; a possible D gene is TRBD1 (6 bases). CDR3 size: 17 residues. CDR1 MGHRA and CDR2 YSYEKL come from the germline V gene. The V end lost 0 bases, the J end lost 4 bases, and 19 bases lay between the germline ends. The CDR3 region is CASSQDLGAGTRYEQYF. Here the CDR3 DNA reads TGCGCCAGCAGCCAAGATTTGGGGGCCGGCACCAGGTACGAGCAGTACTTC.

V usage is TRBV2 and J usage is TRBJ2-1; D possibly corresponds to TRBD1 (6 bases). This CDR3 region has 17 residues. The V end was cut by 6 bases, the J end by 4 bases, with 22 bases between. Germline V gives CDR1 SNHLY, CDR2 FYNNEI. CDR3 residues: CASRATETGRAYNEQFF. The CDR3 DNA follows: TGTGCCAGCAGGGCAACTGAGACAGGAAGAGCATACAATGAGCAGTTCTTC.

The chain couples TRBV20-1 to TRBJ1-1, with 7 bases matching TRBD1. The CDR3 length is 14 residues. Germline-derived CDR1 and CDR2 are DFQATT and SNEGSKA (reference sequence). V was clipped by 6 bases and J by 6 bases; unmatched bases: 13. CDR3 loop: CSASEQGYAAEAFF. CDR3 coding DNA: TGCAGTGCCAGCGAACAGGGGTATGCAGCTGAAGCTTTCTTT.

This clonotype was seen a few times. V is TRBV29-1 and J is TRBJ2-7; no clear D gene. Germline assignment: CDR1 SQVTM and CDR2 ANQGSEA. The CDR3 runs 13 residues. V gave up 3 bases and J gave up 0 bases, with 9 bases separating them. The CDR3 is CSVEVARSYEQYF. CDR3 coding DNA: TGCAGCGTTGAGGTGGCCCGCTCCTACGAGCAGTACTTC.

This rearrangement joins TRBV4-1 to TRBJ1-4; the D is unclear. The CDR3 contains 12 residues. V was trimmed by 3 bases and J by 13 bases, leaving 12 bases between them. The V gene's germline CDR1 is MGHRA and CDR2 YSYEKL. This chain's CDR3 is CASSQEDVGLFF. For the CDR3, the DNA is TGCGCCAGCAGCCAGGAGGACGTAGGACTGTTTTTT.

V gene TRBV5-5 combines with J gene TRBJ2-4; D might be TRBD1 or TRBD2, each matching 5 bases. There are 14 residues in the CDR3. V was trimmed by 0 bases and J by 5 bases, leaving 9 bases between them. Germline values: CDR1 SGHKS, CDR2 YYEKEE (reference sequence). CDR3 residues: CASSLALGQNIQYF. The CDR3 DNA reads as TGTGCCAGCAGCTTGGCCTTGGGACAAAACATTCAGTACTTC.

This clonotype was detected only a few times. The genes are TRBV20-1 and TRBJ2-7; 10 nucleotides match TRBD2. Judging by the DNA end, TRBJ2-5 fits better; the J call may be wrong. The CDR3 extends over 16 amino acids. Germline loops: CDR1 DFQATT, CDR2 SNEGSKA (reference sequence). The CDR3 sequence: CSALGLAGVPLETQYF. In nucleotides, the CDR3 is TGCAGTGCCCTGGGGCTAGCGGGGGTCCCTCTAGAGACCCAGTACTTC.

V and J are TRBV5-1 and TRBJ2-5; perhaps TRBD2 as D (5 bases). There are 13 residues in the CDR3. Germline assignment: CDR1 SGHRS and CDR2 YFSETQ. V lost 6 bases and J 3 bases, leaving 12 bases between the germline ends. CDR3 bases: TGCGCCAGCAACTTTCTCGGGGAAGAGACCCAGTACTTC. Translated: CASNFLGEETQYF.

CDR3 amino acids: CASSDAGSGYTF. The CDR3 DNA is TGTGCCAGCAGCGATGCGGGCAGTGGCTACACCTTC. The chain couples TRBV3-1 to TRBJ1-2; D is unclear. This CDR3 region has 12 residues. CDR1 LGHDT and CDR2 YNNKEL come from the germline V gene (reference sequence). Trimming took 5 bases from V and 7 from J, leaving 11 bases between them.

This chain joins TRBV28 and TRBJ1-1, with 8 bases lining up with TRBD1. This CDR3 has 17 residues. The V gene's germline CDR1 is MDHEN and CDR2 SYDVKM. V lost 4 bases, J lost 3 bases, and 13 bases stayed unmatched. CDR3 sequence: CASSSPGQVRSDTEAFF. The CDR3 coding sequence is TGTGCCAGCAGTTCCCCGGGACAGGTGAGATCGGACACTGAAGCTTTCTTT.

CDR3 region: CASKGTGSTEKLFF. The CDR3 region has the DNA TGCGCCAGCAAAGGGACAGGGAGCACTGAAAAACTGTTTTTT. V gene TRBV4-1 combines with J gene TRBJ1-4, with TRBD1 matching over 9 bases. Germline V gene lookup returns CDR1 MGHRA and CDR2 YSYEKL. This CDR3 region has 14 residues. Trimming took 7 bases from V and 7 from J; bases not matched to a gene: 7.